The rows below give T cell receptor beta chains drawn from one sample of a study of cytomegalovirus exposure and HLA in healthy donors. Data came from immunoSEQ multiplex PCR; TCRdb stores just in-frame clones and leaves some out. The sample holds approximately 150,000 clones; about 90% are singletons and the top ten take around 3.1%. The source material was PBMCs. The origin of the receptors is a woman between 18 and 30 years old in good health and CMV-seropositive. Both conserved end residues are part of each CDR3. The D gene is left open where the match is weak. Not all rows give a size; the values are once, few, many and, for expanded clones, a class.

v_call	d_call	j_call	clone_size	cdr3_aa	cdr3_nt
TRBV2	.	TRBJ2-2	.	CASSDHPGQRTGELFF	TGTGCCAGCAGTGACCATCCCGGACAGAGGACCGGGGAGCTGTTTTTT
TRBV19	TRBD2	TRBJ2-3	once	CASSMAGVTDTQYF	TGTGCCAGTAGTATGGCGGGAGTGACAGATACGCAGTATTTT
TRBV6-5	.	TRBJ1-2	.	CASSPNRAGGYTF	TGTGCCAGCAGCCCGAACAGGGCTGGAGGCTACACCTTC
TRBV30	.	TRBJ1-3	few	CAWSVNVWTETGNTIYF	TGTGCCTGGAGTGTAAACGTCTGGACAGAAACTGGAAACACCATATATTTT
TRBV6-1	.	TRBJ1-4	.	CASSDYGVNEKLFF	TGTGCCAGCAGTGATTACGGAGTTAATGAAAAACTGTTTTTT
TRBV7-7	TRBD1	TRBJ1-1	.	CASSSDRGWNTEAFF	TGTGCCAGCAGCTCGGACAGGGGCTGGAACACTGAAGCTTTCTTT
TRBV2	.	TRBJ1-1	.	CASSDGGGRTEAFF	TGTGCCAGCAGTGACGGTGGGGGGAGGACTGAAGCTTTCTTT
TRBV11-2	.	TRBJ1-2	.	CASSSIKAGTPRWNYGYTF	TGTGCCAGCAGCTCAATCAAAGCCGGGACTCCGCGGTGGAACTATGGCTACACCTTC
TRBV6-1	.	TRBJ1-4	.	CASTLSRGAEKLFF	TGTGCCAGCACCCTAAGCCGGGGGGCGGAAAAACTGTTTTTT
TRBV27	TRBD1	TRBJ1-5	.	CASSAGGLGNQPQHF	TGTGCCAGCAGTGCAGGGGGCTTGGGCAATCAGCCCCAGCATTTT
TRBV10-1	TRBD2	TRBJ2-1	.	CASIRLAINEQFF	TGCGCCAGCATTAGACTAGCGATCAATGAGCAGTTCTTC
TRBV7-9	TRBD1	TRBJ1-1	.	CASSLAGGAGFAEAFF	TGTGCCAGCAGCTTAGCAGGGGGCGCGGGTTTTGCTGAAGCTTTCTTT
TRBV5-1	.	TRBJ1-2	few	CASSLATGNYGYTF	TGCGCCAGCAGCTTGGCTACAGGGAACTATGGCTACACCTTC
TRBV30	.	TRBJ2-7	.	CAYARDTYYEQYF	TGTGCCTACGCCCGGGACACGTACTACGAGCAGTACTTC
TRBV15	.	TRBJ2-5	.	CATSRDNFEETQYF	TGTGCCACCAGCAGGGACAACTTTGAAGAGACCCAGTACTTC
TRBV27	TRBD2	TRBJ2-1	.	CASSFSSGTGDEQFF	TGTGCCAGCAGTTTTTCTAGCGGGACCGGGGATGAGCAGTTCTTC
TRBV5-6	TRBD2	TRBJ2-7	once	CASSLEGPSGGLLRVQYF	TGTGCCAGCAGCTTGGAGGGGCCCAGCGGGGGCCTCCTACGAGTGCAGTACTTC
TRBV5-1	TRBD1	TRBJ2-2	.	CAGKQGASNTGELFF	TGCGCCGGAAAACAGGGGGCGAGTAACACCGGGGAGCTGTTTTTT
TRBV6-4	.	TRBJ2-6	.	CASRGDTGANVLTF	TGTGCCAGCAGAGGCGACACTGGGGCCAACGTCCTGACTTTC
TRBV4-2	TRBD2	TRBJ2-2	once	CASSQTAGGPTGELFF	TGTGCCAGCAGCCAAACCGCGGGGGGGCCGACCGGGGAGCTGTTTTTT
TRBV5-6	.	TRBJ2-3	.	CASSLARKDTQYF	TGTGCCAGCAGCTTGGCTAGGAAAGATACGCAGTATTTT
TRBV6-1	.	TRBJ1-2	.	CASSEARWGNYGYTF	TGTGCCAGCAGTGAAGCGCGATGGGGCAACTATGGCTACACCTTC
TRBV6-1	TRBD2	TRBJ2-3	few	CASSESSGPDTQYF	TGTGCCAGCAGTGAATCTAGCGGGCCAGATACGCAGTATTTT
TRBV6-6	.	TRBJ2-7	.	CASSSRTELTYEQYF	TGTGCCAGTTCCTCTAGGACAGAACTAACCTACGAGCAGTACTTC
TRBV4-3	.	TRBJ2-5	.	CASSQDPGRGETQYF	TGCGCCAGCAGCCAAGATCCCGGGAGAGGGGAGACCCAGTACTTC
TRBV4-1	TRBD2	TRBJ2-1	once	CASSQEGTSGGATPNYNEQFF	TGCGCCAGCAGCCAAGAGGGGACTAGCGGGGGGGCCACTCCTAACTACAATGAGCAGTTCTTC
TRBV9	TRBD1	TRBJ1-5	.	CASSGGQFSNQPQHF	TGTGCCAGCAGCGGGGGACAGTTTAGCAATCAGCCCCAGCATTTT
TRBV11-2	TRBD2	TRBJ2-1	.	CASGDSGSYYNEQFF	TGTGCCAGCGGGGATAGCGGGAGCTACTACAATGAGCAGTTCTTC
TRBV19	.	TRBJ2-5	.	CASSPGTRLRGETQYF	TGTGCCAGTAGTCCCGGGACTCGCCTGAGAGGGGAGACCCAGTACTTC
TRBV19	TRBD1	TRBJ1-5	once	CASIRTHARDRDNQPQHF	TGTGCCAGTATCAGGACACACGCTAGGGACAGGGACAATCAGCCCCAGCATTTT
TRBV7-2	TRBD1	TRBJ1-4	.	CASSLELNRGLTNEKLFF	TGTGCCAGCAGCTTAGAACTAAACAGGGGGCTAACTAATGAAAAACTGTTTTTT
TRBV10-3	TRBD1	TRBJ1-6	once	CAIRRSQHDRGGRPLHF	TGTGCCATCAGGCGAAGTCAACACGACAGGGGAGGTCGGCCCCTCCACTTT
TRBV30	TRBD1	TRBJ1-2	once	CAWSAGQASYGYTF	TGTGCCTGGAGTGCTGGACAGGCTTCCTATGGCTACACCTTC
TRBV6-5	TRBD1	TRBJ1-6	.	CASRPATGGVHF	TGTGCCAGCAGGCCAGCCACAGGGGGGGTCCACTTT
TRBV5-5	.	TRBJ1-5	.	CASSLNEAYQPQHF	TGTGCCAGCAGCTTGAACGAGGCCTATCAGCCCCAGCATTTT
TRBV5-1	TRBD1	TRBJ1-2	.	CASSFGTVSLGYTF	TGCGCCAGCAGCTTCGGGACAGTGTCGTTGGGCTACACCTTC
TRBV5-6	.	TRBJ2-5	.	CASSPAPPVPGETQYF	TGTGCCAGCAGCCCCGCTCCTCCGGTGCCCGGGGAGACCCAGTACTTC
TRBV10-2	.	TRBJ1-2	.	CASSEVGGGYGYTF	TGCGCCAGCAGTGAAGTCGGGGGGGGCTATGGCTACACCTTC
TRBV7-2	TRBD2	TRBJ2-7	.	CASSFGSGRRDEQYF	TGTGCCAGCAGCTTCGGGAGCGGGAGGCGGGACGAGCAGTACTTC
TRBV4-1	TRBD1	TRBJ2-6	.	CASSQVGQGSSGANVLTF	TGCGCCAGCAGCCAAGTGGGACAGGGGAGCTCTGGGGCCAACGTCCTGACTTTC
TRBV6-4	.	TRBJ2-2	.	CASSPGVGTGELFF	TGTGCCAGCTCGCCGGGGGTGGGCACCGGGGAGCTGTTTTTT